What follows are 25 T cell receptor beta chains derived from one specimen sequenced in a study of blood T cell repertoires in COVID-19. Sequencing was performed with immunoSEQ multiplex PCR; in TCRdb, only in-frame clones are kept and a portion is missing. The sample consists of about 58,000 clones, 85% to 90% of them appearing once. Sequencing input: peripheral blood. These receptors were collected from a man aged 35 to 55 with active COVID-19.

This clone was detected only once. The genes are TRBV28 and TRBJ2-1; TRBD1 matches 10 bases. This CDR3 spans 16 amino acids. Unmatched junction bases numbered 10, after V lost 3 bases and J lost 8 bases. Germline values: CDR1 MDHEN, CDR2 SYDVKM. The CDR3 nucleotides are TGTGCCAGCAGTTTGATATCCGGGACAGGGGCCCATGAGCAGTTCTTC. This encodes CASSLISGTGAHEQFF.

The rearrangement uses TRBV24-1 and TRBJ1-5; 7 nucleotides agree with TRBD1. The CDR3 has 14 amino acids. J gave up 4 bases and V 4 bases, and 3 bases lay outside the gene matches. Germline-derived CDR1 and CDR2 are KGHDR and SFDVKD. As DNA, the CDR3 is TGTGCCACCAGTGAAAGGGGGCTAAATCAGCCCCAGCATTTT. Protein: CATSERGLNQPQHF.

The gene calls are TRBV15 and TRBJ1-4; 9 bases are shared with TRBD1. Germline assignment: CDR1 LNHNV and CDR2 YYDKDF (reference sequence). The J segment lost 5 bases and the V segment lost 2 bases, leaving 6 bases of the junction unmatched. The CDR3 has 16 amino acids. This CDR3 reads CATSRTGQGKNEKLFF. The CDR3 coding sequence is TGTGCCACCAGCAGAACCGGACAGGGGAAAAATGAAAAACTGTTTTTT.

V is TRBV5-1 and J is TRBJ2-7; 7 positions match TRBD2. CDR1 and CDR2 (germline): SGHRS, YFSETQ. The CDR3 is made up of 14 amino acids. The junction had 7 bases not matched to a gene; V was cut back by 6 bases and J by 1 base. The CDR3 nucleotides read TGCGCCAGCACCCTTCTGCGGGGGTCCTACGAGCAGTACTTC. Protein sequence: CASTLLRGSYEQYF.

Details on this clone: This CDR3 is also generated by other DNA sequences in the sample. This rearrangement joins TRBV27 to TRBJ1-1, with a tentative D call TRBD1 (6 bases). In germline, CDR1 is MNHEY, CDR2 SMNVEV (reference sequence). There are 13 residues in the CDR3. The V gene lost 4 bases and the J gene lost 2 bases, with 8 bases spanning the gap. The CDR3 DNA reads as TGTGCCAGCAGTTGGACAGAAAACACTGAAGCTTTCTTT. Its translation: CASSWTENTEAFF.

The chain uses TRBV6-2 or TRBV6-3 and TRBJ2-1, with a weak D call TRBD1 (5 bases). Germline values: CDR1 MNHEY, CDR2 SVGEGT. The germline V and J ends were trimmed by 0 bases and 6 bases, with 12 bases remaining between them. The CDR3 length is 15 residues. The CDR3 DNA reads as TGTGCCAGCAGTTACTCAACAGACAGAAGCAATGAGCAGTTCTTC. Protein product: CASSYSTDRSNEQFF.

The CDR3 nucleotides are TGTGCCAGCAGCCAAGATCCCACGCAGGGGGCCGGGGGCTACACCTTC. Its protein is CASSQDPTQGAGGYTF. The rearrangement uses TRBV3-1 (or the pseudogene TRBV3-2) and TRBJ1-2; 8 bases align to TRBD1. Germline CDR1 is LGHDT and CDR2 is YNNKEL (reference sequence). The CDR3 is 16 amino acids. J gave up 8 bases and V 0 bases, and 11 bases lay outside the gene matches.

This chain connects TRBV27 to TRBJ2-5, with D possibly TRBD2 on 6 matching bases. The CDR3 contains 11 residues. V lost 5 bases to trimming and J lost 5 bases, with 6 bases between them. Looked up from germline, CDR1 is MNHEY and CDR2 is SMNVEV (reference sequence). CDR3 sequence reads: CASSGGETQYF. The CDR3 bases are TGTGCCAGCAGTGGGGGGGAGACCCAGTACTTC.

This clone was found a few times. The chain carries TRBV19 and TRBJ2-7, with D possibly being TRBD1 (6 bases). This CDR3 spans 14 amino acids. Germline CDR1 and CDR2: LNHDA and SQIVND (reference sequence). Trimming removed 4 bases from V and 5 bases from J, with 15 bases in between. This CDR3 reads CASSNQGTRNEQYF. The DNA for the CDR3 is TGTGCCAGTAGTAACCAGGGGACGCGAAACGAGCAGTACTTC.

The chain uses TRBV19 and TRBJ2-2; 11 bases align to TRBD2. V shed 5 bases, J shed 5 bases, and the junction held 7 bases outside the gene matches. This CDR3 is built from 16 residues. CDR1 LNHDA and CDR2 SQIVND come from the germline V gene (reference sequence). CDR3 protein: CASSLAGGPQTGELFF. In DNA form, the CDR3 reads TGTGCCAGTAGTTTAGCGGGAGGGCCGCAAACCGGGGAGCTGTTTTTT. The variable domain in full, with the rest retrieved from reference TRBV19 and TRBJ2-2, is DGGITQSPKYLFRKEGQNVTLSCEQNLNHDAMYWYRQDPGQGLRLIYYSQIVNDFQKGDIAEGYSVSREKKESFPLTVTSAQKNPTAFYLCASSLAGGPQTGELFFGEGSRLTVL.

The chain employs TRBV9 and TRBJ1-2; possible D gene TRBD1, 5 bases. The CDR3 has 16 amino acids. The germline V gene encodes CDR1 SGDLS and CDR2 YYNGEE. V lost 0 bases and J 5 bases, leaving 17 bases between the germline ends. The CDR3 protein is CASSVAIGETRYGYTF. For the CDR3, the DNA is TGTGCCAGCAGCGTAGCTATAGGGGAAACGAGATATGGCTACACCTTC.

The chain carries TRBV5-1 and TRBJ1-2; the D gene is possibly TRBD1 (5 bases). Germline V CDR1 and CDR2: SGHRS, YFSETQ. Trimming stripped 0 bases from V and 5 bases from J, with 20 bases between. This CDR3 has 17 residues. Here the CDR3 reads CASSLARQTRPGYGYTF. For the CDR3, the DNA is TGCGCCAGCAGCTTGGCACGGCAGACCCGGCCAGGGTATGGCTACACCTTC.

V gene TRBV30 combines with J gene TRBJ1-1; weak D call: TRBD1 (6 bases). The CDR3 spans 15 residues. V lost 0 bases to trimming and J lost 0 bases, with 11 bases between them. CDR1 and CDR2 from the germline V gene are GTSNPN and SVGIG (reference sequence). The CDR3 nucleotides are TGTGCCTGGAGTGTACAGGGTATCATGAACACTGAAGCTTTCTTT. The encoded protein is CAWSVQGIMNTEAFF.

This rearrangement joins TRBV6-5 to TRBJ1-5, with D possibly TRBD1 on 5 matching bases. Per the germline V gene, CDR1 is MNHEY and CDR2 is SVGAGI. Trimming pared 7 bases from V and 6 bases from J, leaving 13 bases between. The CDR3 length is 13 residues. This chain's CDR3 is CASNPRGGQPQHF. The CDR3, as DNA: TGTGCCAGCAATCCGCGGGGGGGTCAGCCCCAGCATTTT.

The rearrangement uses TRBV7-9 and TRBJ2-2, with 10 bases aligning to TRBD2. CDR3 size: 17 residues. Per the germline V gene, CDR1 is SEHNR and CDR2 is FQNEAQ (reference sequence). J gave up 4 bases and V 5 bases, and 10 bases lay outside the gene matches. CDR3 protein: CASSPRGAGGPTGELFF. In DNA form, the CDR3 reads TGTGCCAGCAGCCCTAGGGGAGCGGGAGGGCCCACCGGGGAGCTGTTTTTT.

This clone showed up many times. V is TRBV30 and J is TRBJ1-1; D not resolved. The CDR3 sequence is 11 residues long. Trimming removed 7 bases at V and 1 base at J, with 7 bases between. In germline, CDR1 is GTSNPN, CDR2 SVGIG (reference sequence). The CDR3 region has the DNA TGTGCCTACGAGAGGAACACTGAAGCTTTCTTT. This codes for CAYERNTEAFF.

V gene TRBV2 combines with J gene TRBJ1-5; TRBD1 is a possible D gene (5 bases). This CDR3 has 14 amino acids. The ends were cut back, 0 bases at V and 7 bases at J, with 10 bases in the middle. CDR1 is SNHLY, CDR2 FYNNEI, per germline. For the CDR3, the DNA is TGTGCCAGCAGTGAAGCATCGGGGGGACAGCCCCAGCATTTT. It specifies CASSEASGGQPQHF.

This rearrangement joins TRBV7-2 to TRBJ2-2; D is possibly TRBD2 (5 bases). CDR1 is SGHTA, CDR2 FQGNSA, per germline. V was clipped by 7 bases and J by 5 bases, with 17 bases between them. The CDR3 length is 15 residues. This chain's CDR3 is CASTSKRTVTGELFF. CDR3 sequence (DNA): TGTGCCAGCACCTCAAAGCGGACGGTAACCGGGGAGCTGTTTTTT.

The gene calls are TRBV6-6 and TRBJ2-7; D gene unclear. Trimming cost V 2 bases and J 2 bases, with 4 bases left between them. The CDR3 length is 12 residues. The V gene's germline CDR1 is MNHNY and CDR2 SVGAGI (reference sequence). CDR3 amino acids: CASSYTAYEQYF. The CDR3 DNA reads TGTGCCAGCAGTTACACAGCCTACGAGCAGTACTTC.

The gene calls are TRBV7-9 and TRBJ1-1, with no clear D. CDR1 and CDR2 (germline): SEHNR, FQNEAQ (reference sequence). This CDR3 has 13 amino acids. Trimming took off 5 bases at V and 3 bases at J, with 10 bases between the two ends. The DNA for the CDR3 is TGTGCCAGCAGCCCCCCTATAGACACTGAAGCTTTCTTT. Encoded protein: CASSPPIDTEAFF.

This sequence joins TRBV28 and TRBJ2-7; TRBD1 is a possible D gene (5 bases). Per germline, CDR1 MDHEN and CDR2 SYDVKM. The CDR3 length is 11 residues. V was shortened by 10 bases and J by 10 bases, with 17 bases between the two germline ends. The CDR3 loop is CATLGPLDQYF. DNA for the CDR3: TGTGCCACCTTGGGGCCATTAGATCAGTACTTC. Complete variable domain (other parts from reference TRBV28 and TRBJ2-7): DVKVTQSSRYLVKRTGEKVFLECVQDMDHENMFWYRQDPGLGLRLIYFSYDVKMKEKGDIPEGYSVSREKKERFSLILESASTNQTSMYLCATLGPLDQYFGPGTRLTVT.

The chain combines TRBV28 with TRBJ1-2, with D hard to call. Trimming left V 2 bases short and J 2 bases short, with 9 bases between. The CDR3 has 14 amino acids. Germline values: CDR1 MDHEN, CDR2 SYDVKM. The CDR3 spells CASSLSGENYGYTF. Here the CDR3 DNA reads TGTGCCAGCAGTTTAAGCGGGGAGAACTATGGCTACACCTTC.

V gene TRBV28 combines with J gene TRBJ2-3, with D perhaps matching TRBD1 (6 bases). Trimming cost V 5 bases and J 2 bases, with 14 bases left between them. This CDR3 region has 15 residues. Per the germline V gene, CDR1 is MDHEN and CDR2 is SYDVKM. CDR3 amino acids: CASSPPTGNTDTQYF. The CDR3 DNA follows: TGTGCCAGCAGTCCGCCGACAGGAAACACAGATACGCAGTATTTT.

The chain recombines TRBV11-1 with TRBJ2-7, with 8 bases matching TRBD2. From germline, CDR1 is SGHAT and CDR2 FQDESV (reference sequence). This CDR3 spans 16 amino acids. V gave up 7 bases and J gave up 4 bases; unmatched junction bases: 15. CDR3 nucleotide sequence: TGTGCCAGCACTCTCGCTGGGGCGGGAGGCTTTTACGAGCAGTACTTC. Protein: CASTLAGAGGFYEQYF.

The CDR3 DNA sequence: TGCGCCAGCAGGAGAGGACAGGGGAGGAACACTGAAGCTTTCTTT. Protein: CASRRGQGRNTEAFF. The V call is TRBV5-1, the J call TRBJ1-1; 9 nucleotides line up with TRBD1. Germline V gene data show CDR1 as SGHRS and CDR2 as YFSETQ. This CDR3 contains 15 residues. Losses at the gene ends were 5 bases for V and 1 base for J; bases not matched to a gene: 6.